This is a list of T cell receptor beta chains from one sample in a study of tumor and adjacent non-tumor tissue in lung cancer. Via MiXCR, TCRdb re-called the multiplex PCR reads, giving one row per CDR3 protein. The top ten clones hold roughly 35% of a sample with 90,000 to 110,000 distinct CDR3 sequences, roughly 74% of them seen once. The sample comprised lung tumor tissue. These receptors came from a woman in her fifties or sixties with non-small cell lung cancer. CDR3s include the opening cysteine and the closing phenylalanine or tryptophan. A D gene is named only where the DNA matches it firmly. Clone size is stated in some rows and not others, as once, few, many or a class when expanded.

TRBJ2-1 | few | TRBV5-1 | TRBD1 | TGTGCCAGCAGCTTGGACAGGGGAAAGGTTGAGCAGATCTTC | CASSLDRGKVEQIF
TRBJ2-1 | - | TRBV20-1 | TRBD2 | TGCAGTGCTCAGCAGATCGGGAGGACCGACAGTGAGCAGTCCTTC | CSAQQIGRTDSEQSF
TRBJ1-1 | - | TRBV4-2 | - | TGTGCCGGCAGCTTCGACACGAACACTGGAGCTTTCTTT | CAGSFDTNTGAFF
TRBJ2-1 | - | TRBV6-2/TRBV6-3 | TRBD2 | TGTGCCAGCAGTTACCCTAGCGGGGGGTATTTTAATGAGCAGTTCTTC | CASSYPSGGYFNEQFF
TRBJ1-4 | - | TRBV6-5 | - | TGTGCCAGCCGGCCGTTTTTAACTAATGAAAAACTGTTTTTT | CASRPFLTNEKLFF
TRBJ2-2 | - | TRBV28 | - | TGTGTCAGCAGCGGCACCGGAGAGCTGTTTTTT | CVSSGTGELFF
TRBJ1-5 | - | TRBV20-1 | TRBD1 | TGTAGTGCTAATAGGCAGGGGGGAAGCAATCAGCCCCAGCATTTT | CSANRQGGSNQPQHF
TRBJ2-7 | - | TRBV12-3/TRBV12-4 | - | TGTGCCAGCCGTCCGTCAGGGGCCTACGAGCAGTACTTC | CASRPSGAYEQYF
TRBJ1-1 | - | TRBV6-2/TRBV6-3 | - | TGTGTCAACAGTTACGTGGGGGACACTGAAGCTTTCTTT | CVNSYVGDTEAFF
TRBJ1-3 | - | TRBV6-5 | - | TGTGTCAGCAAGGGAGGTGGAAACACCATATATTTT | CVSKGGGNTIYF
TRBJ1-2 | - | TRBV10-3 | - | TGTGCCATCAGTGAGGGGCCGTGGAACCATGGCCACACCTTC | CAISEGPWNHGHTF
TRBJ2-2 | - | TRBV20-1 | - | TGCAGTGTTGATGGACAGACAGGGGAGCTGTTTTTT | CSVDGQTGELFF
TRBJ1-4 | - | TRBV28 | TRBD1 | TGTGCCAGCAGTTCGACAGGGGTGGCCGAAAGACTGTTTTTT | CASSSTGVAERLFF
TRBJ2-4 | - | TRBV30 | - | TGTGCCTGGAGTAAGAAACTACTAGTAAGCATTCAGTACTTC | CAWSKKLLVSIQYF
TRBJ2-1 | - | TRBV24-1 | - | TGTGCCACCAGTGACCGGGCAGACAGTTCCACCCGCAATGAGCATTTCTTC | CATSDRADSSTRNEHFF